This T cell receptor (beta chain) appears in the sequencing data of a study of shared clonotypes between healthy human individuals. Whole-study findings and limits: In general, naive subsets displayed greater estimated richness than memory subsets did. Around 5.4% of naive CD4 clonotypes were common to a few donors.

Naive CD8 cells lacked CD45RO and underwent positive selection for CCR7, leaving out terminally differentiated effector memory CD45RA+ cells. In the case of this clone: The antigen remains unidentified.

J was trimmed by 3 bases and V by 3 bases; bases with no gene match: 12. This CDR3 region has 18 residues. Germline V gives CDR1 MNHEY, CDR2 SMNVEV (reference sequence). Sequencing used immunoSEQ multiplex PCR; TCRdb keeps in-frame clones, though not all of them. Here the sample spans about 1.9 million clones, over 85% being singletons. This chain joins TRBV27 and TRBJ2-5; 11 bases line up with TRBD2. This TCR was recovered from a young man in good health. Some clones in this sample may be carry-over from other donors' samples. Sequenced input: naive CD8+ T cells from PBMCs. The CDR3 nucleotides are TGTGCCAGCAGTTTTCACCGCCGACTAGCGGGGATAAAAGAGACCCAGTACTTC. Its protein product is CASSFHRRLAGIKETQYF.